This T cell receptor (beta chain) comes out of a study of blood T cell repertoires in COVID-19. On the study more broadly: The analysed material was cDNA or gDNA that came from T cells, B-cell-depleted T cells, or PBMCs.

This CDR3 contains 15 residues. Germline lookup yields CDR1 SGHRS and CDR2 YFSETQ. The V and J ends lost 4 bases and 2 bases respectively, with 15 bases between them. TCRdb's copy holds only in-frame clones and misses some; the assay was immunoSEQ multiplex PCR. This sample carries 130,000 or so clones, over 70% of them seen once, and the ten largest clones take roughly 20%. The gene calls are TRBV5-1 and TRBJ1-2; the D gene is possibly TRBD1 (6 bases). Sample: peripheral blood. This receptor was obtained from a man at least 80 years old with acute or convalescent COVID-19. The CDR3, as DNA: TGCGCCAGCAGCAACCACCGGGACAAAAACTATGGCTACACCTTC. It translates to CASSNHRDKNYGYTF.